Shown below are 32 T cell receptor beta chains from a single sample sequenced in a study of control samples from healthy donors and cancer patients. Sequencing was performed with immunoSEQ multiplex PCR; in TCRdb, only in-frame clones are kept and a portion is missing. The data show about 150,000 clones, over 90% seen once. The sequenced material came from blood. These receptors were obtained from a man aged 50 to 60 in good health.

The J gene is TRBJ2-7, the V gene TRBV11-2; 7 bases are shared with TRBD2. Trimming cost V 5 bases and J 4 bases; bases outside gene matches: 14. CDR1 is SGHAT and CDR2 is FQNNGV in the germline V gene. The CDR3 covers 16 residues. CDR3: CASSPQAGVGPYEQYF. The CDR3 DNA is TGTGCCAGCAGCCCACAGGCGGGGGTCGGCCCGTACGAGCAGTACTTC. The full variable domain, in which reference TRBV11-2 and TRBJ2-7 provide the parts outside the CDR3, is EAGVAQSPRYKIIEKRQSVAFWCNPISGHATLYWYQQILGQGPKLLIQFQNNGVVDDSQLPKDRFSAERLKGVDSTLKIQPAKLEDSAVYLCASSPQAGVGPYEQYFGPGTRLTVT.

Regarding this clone: Distinct nucleotide sequences in the sample also encode this CDR3. The chain employs TRBV19 and TRBJ1-5; no clear D. V lost 1 base and J 3 bases, leaving 4 bases between the germline ends. The CDR3 contains 13 residues. Germline CDR1 LNHDA, CDR2 SQIVND (reference sequence). CDR3 sequence reads: CASSIAHNQPQHF. In nucleotides, the CDR3 is TGTGCCAGTAGTATAGCCCACAATCAGCCCCAGCATTTT.

A few counts support this clone. The J gene is TRBJ1-1, the V gene TRBV15; D is unclear. The CDR3 has 15 amino acids. The germline V gene has CDR1 LNHNV and CDR2 YYDKDF (reference sequence). With 0 bases removed from V and 1 base from J, the gap between germline ends came to 9 bases. In nucleotides, the CDR3 is TGTGCCACCAGCAGAGAAAAGGGATCGAACACTGAAGCTTTCTTT. It is translated as CATSREKGSNTEAFF.

The gene calls are TRBV27 and TRBJ1-6, with no clear D. The CDR3 contains 15 residues. V lost 5 bases and J 0 bases, leaving 8 bases between the germline ends. CDR1 MNHEY and CDR2 SMNVEV come from the germline V gene (reference sequence). The CDR3 loop is CASSINFSYNSPLHF. The DNA for the CDR3 is TGTGCCAGCAGTATCAACTTCTCCTATAATTCACCCCTCCACTTT.

The chain is built from TRBV28 and TRBJ1-3; no clear D gene. The CDR3 is 16 amino acids. Germline values: CDR1 MDHEN, CDR2 SYDVKM. Trimming pared 3 bases from V and 1 base from J, leaving 13 bases between. For the CDR3, the DNA is TGTGCCAGCAGTTTCAGTGGGAGACGGTCTGGAAACACCATATATTTT. It specifies CASSFSGRRSGNTIYF.

The chain joins TRBV12-3 or TRBV12-4 to TRBJ1-2; 9 bases are shared with TRBD1. The CDR3 contains 13 residues. Trimming took 7 bases from V and 8 from J; bases not matched to a gene: 8. CDR3 nucleotides: TGTGCCAGCACCACAGGGGGCGCAGCCGGCTACACCTTC. Encoded protein: CASTTGGAAGYTF.

The chain couples TRBV3-1 (or the pseudogene TRBV3-2) to TRBJ2-1; 12 bases line up with TRBD2. With 2 bases clipped from V and 8 bases from J, the junction kept 4 bases outside the gene matches. The CDR3 spans 15 residues. Germline V gene data show CDR1 as LGHDT and CDR2 as YNNKEL (reference sequence). The CDR3 region is CASSQTSGRIDEQFF. The CDR3 coding sequence is TGTGCCAGCAGCCAAACTAGCGGGAGGATCGATGAGCAGTTCTTC.

The chain uses TRBV6-1 and TRBJ2-3; D might be TRBD1 or TRBD2, each matching 7 bases. Trimming removed 0 bases at V and 4 bases at J, with 17 bases between. This CDR3 region has 17 residues. Germline values: CDR1 MNHNS, CDR2 SASEGT. The CDR3 coding sequence is TGTGCCAGCAGTGAAGCGGGAGGGGGCTTTAGTCCAGATACGCAGTATTTT. This codes for CASSEAGGGFSPDTQYF.

The rearrangement links TRBV28 to TRBJ2-3; no reliable D call. CDR1 MDHEN and CDR2 SYDVKM come from the germline V gene. V shed 2 bases and J shed 0 bases, with 9 bases lying between them. The CDR3 covers 15 residues. The CDR3, as DNA: TGTGCCAGCAGTTTAGGGGTTACTAGCACAGATACGCAGTATTTT. It encodes CASSLGVTSTDTQYF. Combining the CDR3 with reference TRBV28 and TRBJ2-3 gives the whole variable domain DVKVTQSSRYLVKRTGEKVFLECVQDMDHENMFWYRQDPGLGLRLIYFSYDVKMKEKGDIPEGYSVSREKKERFSLILESASTNQTSMYLCASSLGVTSTDTQYFGPGTRLTVL.

The chain combines TRBV6-5 with TRBJ1-1; D not certain. V was trimmed by 5 bases and J by 3 bases, leaving 13 bases between them. The CDR3 contains 14 residues. Germline-derived CDR1 and CDR2 are MNHEY and SVGAGI. CDR3 residues: CASSRPARDTEAFF. The CDR3 DNA is TGTGCCAGCAGTCGCCCGGCGAGGGACACTGAAGCTTTCTTT.

The rearrangement links TRBV9 to TRBJ2-7, with 7 bases that match TRBD1. The V gene end was trimmed by 3 bases and the J gene end by 7 bases; junction bases not matched to a gene: 16. Per germline, CDR1 SGDLS and CDR2 YYNGEE. The CDR3 runs 16 residues. The CDR3 DNA is TGTGCCAGCAGCGACGGACAGGAAAAGTTGCTACGAGAGCAGTACTTC. As protein: CASSDGQEKLLREQYF.

The chain uses TRBV29-1 and TRBJ1-5; D unclear. Germline V gene lookup returns CDR1 SQVTM and CDR2 ANQGSEA. This CDR3 has 12 amino acids. With 5 bases removed from V and 3 bases from J, the gap between germline ends came to 8 bases. Here the CDR3 reads CSVLESNQPQHF. The CDR3 DNA follows: TGCAGCGTTTTAGAGTCCAATCAGCCCCAGCATTTT.

CDR3 in DNA: TGTGCCAGCATCTCCGGGACTAGCGACCCTAGGGAGCAGTTCTTC. It translates to CASISGTSDPREQFF. The V gene is TRBV27, the J gene TRBJ2-1, with TRBD2 matching over 10 bases. Trimming cost V 7 bases and J 10 bases; bases outside gene matches: 13. From germline, CDR1 is MNHEY and CDR2 SMNVEV (reference sequence). The CDR3 sequence is 15 residues long.

This rearrangement joins TRBV5-1 to TRBJ2-7; TRBD2 agrees at 12 bases. Losses at the gene ends were 4 bases for V and 5 bases for J; bases not matched to a gene: 10. The CDR3 length is 16 residues. Germline V gives CDR1 SGHRS, CDR2 YFSETQ. CDR3 region: CASSVQTSGRGHEQYF. Written as DNA, the CDR3 is TGCGCCAGCAGCGTACAGACTAGCGGGAGAGGTCACGAGCAGTACTTC.

The J gene is TRBJ1-1, the V gene TRBV21-1; no check of the table's D call, TRBD1, against the DNA was made. TRBV21-1 is a pseudogene locus. This CDR3 has 14 amino acids. The CDR3 DNA reads TGTGCCAGCAGTTACAAAGGGGGAGAGACTGAAGCTTTCTTT. The encoded protein is CASSYKGGETEAFF.

This clone was recorded only once. The chain uses TRBV6-4 and TRBJ2-1; 7 bases map to TRBD2. The CDR3 covers 13 residues. Trimming removed 3 bases from V and 6 bases from J; junction bases left unmatched: 2. Germline CDR1 MRHNA, CDR2 SNTAGT. This CDR3 reads CASSEASGNEQFF. CDR3 DNA sequence: TGTGCCAGCAGTGAGGCTAGCGGCAATGAGCAGTTCTTC.

The rearrangement uses TRBV12-3 or TRBV12-4 and TRBJ1-5; D gene uncertain. This CDR3 region has 13 residues. The V gene lost 4 bases and the J gene lost 5 bases, with 9 bases spanning the gap. CDR3 in DNA: TGTGCCAGCAGTTCTAGAGAAGATCAGCCCCAGCATTTT. Protein sequence: CASSSREDQPQHF.

The chain combines TRBV10-3 with TRBJ1-6; 7 positions match TRBD1. This CDR3 region has 14 residues. The trim removed 7 bases at V and 7 bases at J, leaving 7 bases unmatched. Germline CDR1 reads ENHRY; CDR2 reads SYGVKD. DNA for the CDR3: TGTGCCATCACCCGGGACAGCATGAATTCACCCCTCCACTTT. Encoded protein: CAITRDSMNSPLHF.

The chain has TRBV28 and TRBJ2-6; D may correspond to TRBD1 or TRBD2 (6 bases each). Trimming pared 6 bases from V and 2 bases from J, leaving 14 bases between. The CDR3 covers 16 residues. The germline V gene has CDR1 MDHEN and CDR2 SYDVKM. For the CDR3, the DNA is TGTGCCAGCAGGGGGATGGGGGGCGCTGGGGCCAACGTCCTGACTTTC. It yields the protein CASRGMGGAGANVLTF. Looking up the rest from reference TRBV28 and TRBJ2-6 gives the full variable domain: DVKVTQSSRYLVKRTGEKVFLECVQDMDHENMFWYRQDPGLGLRLIYFSYDVKMKEKGDIPEGYSVSREKKERFSLILESASTNQTSMYLCASRGMGGAGANVLTFGAGSRLTVL.

V is TRBV3-1 (or the pseudogene TRBV3-2) and J is TRBJ2-3; tentative D call: TRBD2 (7 bases). V lost 3 bases and J 3 bases, leaving 22 bases between the germline ends. The CDR3 spans 18 residues. Germline V gene sequence: CDR1 LGHDT, CDR2 YNNKEL (reference sequence). The CDR3 loop is CASSHRGAGALLTDTQYF. The CDR3 region has the DNA TGTGCCAGCAGCCACCGCGGGGCGGGGGCACTGTTGACAGATACGCAGTATTTT.

The chain recombines TRBV7-2 with TRBJ2-3; the D gene is possibly TRBD2 (6 bases). This CDR3 region has 12 residues. V lost 5 bases and J lost 10, with 13 bases in between. From germline, CDR1 is SGHTA and CDR2 FQGNSA. The CDR3, as DNA: TGTGCCAGCAGCGTTGGCGGGACCCCGCAGTATTTT. Residues: CASSVGGTPQYF.

The chain uses TRBV2 and TRBJ1-2; D gene ambiguous. The germline CDR1 and CDR2 sequences are SNHLY and FYNNEI. This CDR3 comprises 16 residues. The germline V and J ends were trimmed by 0 bases and 7 bases, with 18 bases remaining between them. The chain's CDR3 is CASSEALSIAARGYTF. The DNA of the CDR3 is TGTGCCAGCAGTGAAGCGCTGAGTATCGCCGCGCGTGGCTACACCTTC. Based on the CDR3 plus reference TRBV2 and TRBJ1-2, the full variable domain is EPEVTQTPSHQVTQMGQEVILRCVPISNHLYFYWYRQILGQKVEFLVSFYNNEISEKSEIFDDQFSVERPDGSNFTLKIRSTKLEDSAMYFCASSEALSIAARGYTFGSGTRLTVV.

The chain employs TRBV19 and TRBJ1-1; the D gene is possibly TRBD1 (6 bases). The V and J ends lost 4 bases and 4 bases respectively, with 13 bases between them. In germline, CDR1 is LNHDA, CDR2 SQIVND (reference sequence). This CDR3 has 14 amino acids. Written as DNA, the CDR3 is TGTGCCAGTAGTACCGTAGGGACACTCACTGAAGCTTTCTTT. It translates to CASSTVGTLTEAFF.

The chain carries TRBV24-1 and TRBJ1-3; 7 bases are a match to TRBD1. Germline CDR1 KGHDR, CDR2 SFDVKD. The ends lost 4 bases at V and 2 bases at J; junction bases unmatched: 10. The CDR3 is 17 amino acids. The CDR3 spells CATSESNRGNAGNTIYF. The CDR3 DNA reads as TGTGCCACCAGTGAGTCCAACAGGGGAAACGCTGGAAACACCATATATTTT.

The V call is TRBV24-1, the J call TRBJ2-1; a weak D match, TRBD2 (5 bases). The CDR3 covers 17 residues. Germline V CDR1 and CDR2: KGHDR, SFDVKD. The ends were cut back, 0 bases at V and 0 bases at J, with 11 bases in the middle. This CDR3 reads CATSDLNPGSSYNEQFF. The CDR3 DNA is TGTGCCACCAGTGATTTGAATCCGGGAAGCTCCTACAATGAGCAGTTCTTC.

The V call is TRBV28, the J call TRBJ1-1; D gene ambiguous. V was clipped by 4 bases and J by 4 bases, with 7 bases between them. From germline, CDR1 is MDHEN and CDR2 SYDVKM. CDR3 length: 12 residues. CDR3 region: CASSSGSTEAFF. CDR3 nucleotides: TGTGCCAGCAGTTCGGGGAGCACTGAAGCTTTCTTT.

The chain uses TRBV10-1 and TRBJ2-3; D call uncertain. V was shortened by 0 bases and J by 3 bases, with 19 bases between the two germline ends. The CDR3 has 18 residues. Per germline, CDR1 WNHNN and CDR2 SYGVQD (reference sequence). Here the CDR3 reads CASSESIGHRPSTDTQYF. CDR3 sequence (DNA): TGCGCCAGCAGTGAGTCGATCGGTCACAGACCGTCAACAGATACGCAGTATTTT.

The gene calls are TRBV6-5 and TRBJ1-1; no reliable D call. Germline loops: CDR1 MNHEY, CDR2 SVGAGI. The CDR3 is 13 amino acids. The V gene lost 4 bases and the J gene lost 1 base, with 7 bases spanning the gap. The CDR3 nucleotides are TGTGCCAGCAGTTCTACAGAGAACACTGAAGCTTTCTTT. This gives the protein CASSSTENTEAFF.

The gene calls are TRBV28 and TRBJ2-1, with TRBD2 matching 10 bases. The CDR3 is made up of 15 amino acids. V trimming: 3 bases; J trimming: 10 bases; junction bases outside the gene matches: 9. From germline, CDR1 is MDHEN and CDR2 SYDVKM. The CDR3 reads CASSFSGLAMGEQFF. CDR3 coding DNA: TGTGCCAGCAGTTTCTCGGGACTAGCGATGGGCGAGCAGTTCTTC.

The chain carries TRBV27 and TRBJ2-7; D remains unclear. Germline CDR1 reads MNHEY; CDR2 reads SMNVEV (reference sequence). V was trimmed by 5 bases and J by 9 bases, leaving 29 bases between them. This CDR3 comprises 17 residues. The CDR3 loop reads CASSPSYRSTTDMGQYF. In nucleotides, the CDR3 is TGTGCCAGCAGTCCCTCCTATAGATCTACTACAGACATGGGGCAGTACTTC.

The V call is TRBV2, the J call TRBJ2-5; possibly TRBD2 for D (6 bases). Trimming removed 7 bases at V and 7 bases at J, with 31 bases between. Germline CDR1 SNHLY, CDR2 FYNNEI. The CDR3 sequence is 18 residues long. The CDR3 DNA follows: TGTGCCAGCACTGCCAGCCGTGGGGGGACCTTAGTTAAAGGGACCCAGTACTTC. It codes for CASTASRGGTLVKGTQYF.

The chain is built from TRBV27 and TRBJ2-3; the match to TRBD2 covers 13 bases. This CDR3 is 17 amino acids long. J gave up 4 bases and V 1 base, and 5 bases lay outside the gene matches. Germline CDR1 is MNHEY and CDR2 is SMNVEV (reference sequence). For the CDR3, the DNA is TGTGCCAGCAGTTTATTCTTGACTAGCGGGAGGTCAGATACGCAGTATTTT. Encoded protein: CASSLFLTSGRSDTQYF.